These 20 T cell receptor beta chains were sequenced from one sample in a study of blood T cells in healthy people across ages. PCR was performed a second time for about 7 to 11 cycles using a sample-barcoded 5' primer and a J-beta primer mix. TCRdb passed the 5' RACE reads through MiXCR, listing each CDR3 protein once. This table has 780,000 or so distinct CDR3 sequences, approximately 53% appearing once. What was sequenced was blood. These receptors all stem from a man older than 75 in good health.

This chain connects TRBV18 to TRBJ2-3; TRBD1 aligns across 9 bases. CDR1 and CDR2 from the germline V gene are KGHSH and LQKENI. The V gene end was trimmed by 5 bases and the J gene end by 2 bases; junction bases not matched to a gene: 8. The CDR3 is 16 residues long. The DNA of the CDR3 is TGTGCCAGCTCATCATCTCTACAGGGGGCCACAGATACGCAGTATTTT. Translating it yields CASSSSLQGATDTQYF.

For the CDR3, the DNA is TGTGCCAGCAGCCAAGTAGGGACGGAGACGGGCTACACCTTC. Amino acids: CASSQVGTETGYTF. This rearrangement joins TRBV3-1 to TRBJ1-2; a possible D gene is TRBD1 (5 bases). This CDR3 has 14 residues. V was shortened by 1 base and J by 8 bases, with 14 bases between the two germline ends. Germline V gene data show CDR1 as LGHDT and CDR2 as YNNKEL (reference sequence).

This clonotype was observed once. The V gene is TRBV19, the J gene TRBJ2-7; 8 bases map to TRBD1. Unmatched junction bases numbered 3, after V lost 2 bases and J lost 3 bases. Germline CDR1 is LNHDA and CDR2 is SQIVND (reference sequence). This CDR3 contains 14 residues. The CDR3 loop reads CASSITGGFYEQYF. The CDR3 DNA sequence: TGTGCCAGTAGTATAACAGGGGGTTTCTACGAGCAGTACTTC.

The V call is TRBV7-2, the J call TRBJ2-7; 9 nucleotides agree with TRBD1. Germline V CDR1 and CDR2: SGHTA, FQGNSA. CDR3 size: 14 residues. Losses at the gene ends were 1 base for V and 4 bases for J; bases not matched to a gene: 2. CDR3 nucleotide sequence: TGTGCCAGCAGCTTAGACAGGGGGCGATACGAGCAGTACTTC. Protein: CASSLDRGRYEQYF.

To note about this clonotype: Germline and junction disagree at one end, which may indicate a read error. J is TRBJ2-6 and V is TRBV28; 11 bases map to TRBD2. The length of the CDR3 is 20 residues. Germline V gene data show CDR1 as MDHEN and CDR2 as SYDVKM. The DNA for the CDR3 is TGTGCCAGCACCATGGGACTAGCGGTCTTCGGCACCACTGGGGCCAACGCCCTGACTTTC. It encodes CASTMGLAVFGTTGANALTF.

This clonotype is a singleton in its sample. The chain recombines TRBV7-2 with TRBJ2-1; 10 nucleotides agree with TRBD1. Germline V gene lookup returns CDR1 SGHTA and CDR2 FQGNSA. The CDR3 contains 17 residues. V gave up 1 base and J gave up 7 bases; unmatched junction bases: 10. The CDR3 sequence: CASSLGGPGQGSNEQFF. CDR3 in DNA: TGTGCCAGCAGCTTAGGGGGGCCGGGACAGGGGTCGAATGAGCAGTTCTTC.

The rearrangement links TRBV5-1 to TRBJ2-3; D is possibly TRBD2 (5 bases). CDR3 length: 14 residues. Trimming took 2 bases from V and 14 from J, leaving 21 bases between them. CDR1 is SGHRS, CDR2 YFSETQ, per germline. The CDR3: CASSFGLEHRYAYF. The CDR3 bases are TGCGCCAGCAGCTTTGGACTGGAACACAGATACGCGTATTTT.

This clonotype has a handful of counts. The chain combines TRBV12-3 or TRBV12-4 with TRBJ2-5; no definite D call. This CDR3 has 13 amino acids. Trimming removed 0 bases at V and 8 bases at J, with 10 bases between. This CDR3 is CASSLAGKGTQYF. CDR3 sequence (DNA): TGTGCCAGCAGTTTAGCAGGAAAGGGAACCCAGTACTTC.

The chain combines TRBV5-6 with TRBJ2-7; the D call may be TRBD1 or TRBD2 (5 bases each). The J call is doubtful: the DNA matches TRBJ2-5 better. CDR1 and CDR2 from the germline V gene are SGHDT and YYEEEE. The CDR3 is 18 amino acids. In DNA form, the CDR3 reads TGTGCCAGCAGCCCCTGGGGGAGTTGGGGCAATGTAATTCAGACCCAGTACTTC. Translating gives CASSPWGSWGNVIQTQYF.

This rearrangement joins TRBV29-1 to TRBJ1-1; 7 bases map to TRBD1. The CDR3 runs 13 residues. Trimming removed 8 bases from V and 1 base from J; junction bases left unmatched: 7. CDR1 is SQVTM, CDR2 ANQGSEA, per germline. The CDR3 region has the DNA TGCAGCTGCTCGGAGGGGGCGAACACTGAAGCTTTCTTT. The encoded protein is CSCSEGANTEAFF.

This clonotype was seen more than once but under ten times. CDR3 sequence (DNA): TGTGCCAGCAGCTCGGGACAAATTAGCAATCAGCCCCAGCATTTT. It specifies CASSSGQISNQPQHF. J is TRBJ1-5 and V is TRBV6-6; TRBD1 is a possible D gene (6 bases). V was clipped by 6 bases and J by 0 bases, with 12 bases between them. Germline assignment: CDR1 MNHNY and CDR2 SVGAGI (reference sequence). The CDR3 is 15 amino acids.

This clonotype occurred a few times. This chain joins TRBV6-5 and TRBJ1-4, with a tentative D call TRBD1 (5 bases). The CDR3 contains 14 residues. Germline CDR1 MNHEY, CDR2 SVGAGI. V lost 5 bases to trimming and J lost 11 bases, with 18 bases between them. The CDR3 region has the DNA TGTGCCAGCAGTCCCGGGACGGAGTTAACGAAACTGTTTTTT. Its translation: CASSPGTELTKLFF.

The V gene is TRBV24-1, the J gene TRBJ2-1, with TRBD2 matching over 8 bases. The CDR3 is made up of 16 amino acids. Germline V gene lookup returns CDR1 KGHDR and CDR2 SFDVKD. V dropped 3 bases and J dropped 0; count of bases not matched to a gene: 3. CDR3 sequence: CATSDRSGSSYNEQFF. As DNA, the CDR3 is TGTGCCACCAGTGATAGAAGCGGGAGCTCCTACAATGAGCAGTTCTTC.

This chain connects TRBV12-3 or TRBV12-4 to TRBJ2-7, with a weak D call TRBD2 (6 bases). V lost 3 bases and J 5 bases, leaving 14 bases between the germline ends. The CDR3 runs to 14 residues. The CDR3 here is CASSLGGGAHEQYF. Here the CDR3 DNA reads TGTGCCAGCAGTTTGGGCGGAGGGGCCCACGAGCAGTACTTC.

The sample holds a few counts of this clonotype. This sequence joins TRBV11-2 and TRBJ2-3, with D perhaps TRBD2 (6 bases). The CDR3 is 15 residues long. The V gene lost 5 bases and the J gene lost 1 base, with 13 bases spanning the gap. CDR1 is SGHAT, CDR2 FQNNGV, per germline. CDR3 nucleotides: TGTGCCAGCAGCCATTGGGGGGAAGGCACAGATACGCAGTATTTT. Its translation is CASSHWGEGTDTQYF.

This clonotype has only one observation. The V gene is TRBV28, the J gene TRBJ1-5; D not resolved. CDR3 length: 15 residues. V shed 7 bases and J shed 3 bases, with 16 bases lying between them. Germline V lookup: CDR1 MDHEN, CDR2 SYDVKM. The CDR3 DNA is TGTGCCAGCAATACTGTAAAGGTTCACAATCAGCCCCAGCATTTT. It is translated as CASNTVKVHNQPQHF.

This chain joins TRBV6-5 and TRBJ2-2; no reliable D call. The CDR3 is 16 amino acids. Germline CDR1 and CDR2: MNHEY and SVGAGI. V shed 5 bases and J shed 4 bases, with 17 bases lying between them. The DNA of the CDR3 is TGTGCCAGCAGTACAGACGGTGCCCTGGGCACCGGGGAGCTGTTTTTT. It is translated as CASSTDGALGTGELFF.

This clonotype turned up a few times. This chain uses TRBV7-2 with TRBJ2-6, with D possibly matching TRBD1 (5 bases). Trimming took off 5 bases at V and 2 bases at J, with 13 bases between the two ends. Germline CDR1 and CDR2: SGHTA and FQGNSA. The CDR3 covers 16 residues. The CDR3 DNA reads TGTGCCAGCAGCGAAGGGTCCAGGGCTGGGGCCAACGTCCTGACTTTC. Residues: CASSEGSRAGANVLTF.

CDR3 in amino acids: CASSGGWTNEKLFF. Here the CDR3 DNA reads TGTGCCAGCAGCGGGGGGTGGACTAATGAAAAACTGTTTTTT. The chain uses TRBV7-2 and TRBJ1-4, with D perhaps matching TRBD1 (5 bases). Germline CDR1 reads SGHTA; CDR2 reads FQGNSA. The CDR3 loop spans 14 amino acids. The V end lost 5 bases, the J end lost 2 bases, and 9 bases lay between the germline ends.

This clonotype was seen a handful of times. It may be a read error: a sequence one base away is much more abundant. The CDR3 region has the DNA TGTGCCGGCAGTTTGGCAGGGGAGGTTGAAAAACTGTTTTTT. It encodes CAGSLAGEVEKLFF. V usage is TRBV28 and J usage is TRBJ1-4; D perhaps matches TRBD1 (6 bases). The CDR3 has 14 residues. Germline assignment: CDR1 MDHEN and CDR2 SYDVKM. Combining the CDR3 with reference TRBV28 and TRBJ1-4 gives the whole variable domain DVKVTQSSRYLVKRTGEKVFLECVQDMDHENMFWYRQDPGLGLRLIYFSYDVKMKEKGDIPEGYSVSREKKERFSLILESASTNQTSMYLCAGSLAGEVEKLFFGSGTQLSVL.